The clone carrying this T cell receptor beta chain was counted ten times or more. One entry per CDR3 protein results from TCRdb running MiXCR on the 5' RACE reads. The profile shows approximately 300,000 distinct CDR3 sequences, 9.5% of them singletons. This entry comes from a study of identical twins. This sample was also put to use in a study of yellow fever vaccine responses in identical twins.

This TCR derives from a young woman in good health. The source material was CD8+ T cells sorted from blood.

CDR3 in amino acids: CASSQDSSLAGGSEQFF. CDR3 bases: TGCGCCAGCAGCCAAGATTCATCACTAGCGGGAGGGAGTGAGCAGTTCTTC. The chain couples TRBV4-3 to TRBJ2-1, with 13 bases that match TRBD2. CDR1 is LGHNA and CDR2 is YSLEER in the germline V gene. This CDR3 contains 17 residues. V was pared by 0 bases and J by 9 bases, with 8 bases of the junction left unmatched.